This TCR beta chain originates from a study of blood T cells in healthy people across ages. Overall study results and limits: Long-lived donors had more naive CD4+ cells and higher diversity than aged donors. There was a strong correlation between TCR beta diversity and naive T cell percentage.

The authors extracted at least 5.5 micrograms of total RNA per sample. Details on this clonotype: Its antigen remains unidentified.

For the second PCR, which ran for about 7 to 11 cycles, a sample-barcoded 5' primer and a J-beta primer mix were used. MiXCR, applied by TCRdb to the 5' RACE reads, yields one record per CDR3 protein. The table shows over 1,300,000 distinct CDR3 sequences, with approximately 59% occurring only once. The CDR3 totals 14 residues. CDR1 LGHNA and CDR2 YNFKEQ come from the germline V gene. Sequenced sample: blood. The V gene is TRBV4-2, the J gene TRBJ2-7, with D hard to call. The J call may be mistaken, given a closer DNA end match to TRBJ2-5. The sequence derives from a young man in good health. CDR3 bases: TGTGCCAGCAGCCAAGCAAAAGGTCAGGAGACCCAGTACTTC. Protein: CASSQAKGQETQYF.